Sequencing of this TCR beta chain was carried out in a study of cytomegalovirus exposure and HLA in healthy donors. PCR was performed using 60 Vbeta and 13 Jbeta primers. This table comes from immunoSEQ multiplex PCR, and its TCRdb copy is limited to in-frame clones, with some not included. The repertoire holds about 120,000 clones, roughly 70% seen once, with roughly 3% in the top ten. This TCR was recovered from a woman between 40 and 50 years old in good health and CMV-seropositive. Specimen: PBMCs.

The CDR3 DNA reads as TGTGCCAGCAGCTTAGCAAGCTCCTACGAGCAGTACTTC. Encoded protein: CASSLASSYEQYF. This chain uses TRBV7-6 with TRBJ2-5; the D is unclear. The DNA matches TRBJ2-7 better at its end, which makes the J call doubtful. CDR3 size: 13 residues. The germline gives CDR1 SGHVS, CDR2 FNYEAQ.